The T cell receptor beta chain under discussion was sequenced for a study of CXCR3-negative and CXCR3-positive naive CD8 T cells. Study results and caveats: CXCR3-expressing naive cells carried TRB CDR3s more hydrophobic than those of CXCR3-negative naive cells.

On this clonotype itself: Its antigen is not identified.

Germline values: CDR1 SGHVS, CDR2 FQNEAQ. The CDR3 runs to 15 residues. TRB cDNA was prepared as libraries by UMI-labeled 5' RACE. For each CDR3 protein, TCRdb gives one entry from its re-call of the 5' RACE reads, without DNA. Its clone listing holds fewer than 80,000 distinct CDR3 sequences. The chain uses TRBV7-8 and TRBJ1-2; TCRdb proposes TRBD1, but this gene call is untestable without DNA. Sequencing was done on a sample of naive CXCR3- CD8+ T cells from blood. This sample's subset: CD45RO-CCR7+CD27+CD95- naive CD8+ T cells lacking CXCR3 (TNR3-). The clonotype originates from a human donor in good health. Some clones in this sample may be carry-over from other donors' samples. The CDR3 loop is CASSLIRGAYYGYTF.